The 25 T cell receptor beta chains reported below all come from one sample, sequenced in a study of cytomegalovirus exposure and HLA in healthy donors (dated by TCRdb to 2015 to 2018). The library came from the immunoSEQ multiplex PCR assay. For the multiplex PCR, a mixture combining 60 forward primers for TCR Vbeta segments and 13 reverse primers for TCR Jbeta segments was used. The source is immuneACCESS, and TCRdb retained only in-frame sequences with V and J called. Part of the clones is not carried over; for the studies checked, unresolved V genes explain less than half of this, and the remainder is unexplained. This sample has 100,000 to 150,000 clones in its table, and 78% of those were observed once. The top ten clones comprise about 1.8% of the sample. Sequencing was carried out using PBMCs. The receptors were gathered from a middle-aged woman in good health and CMV-seronegative.

This chain joins TRBV28 and TRBJ2-3; D possibly corresponds to TRBD1 (5 bases). Trimming left V 2 bases short and J 0 bases short, with 15 bases between. Germline assignment: CDR1 MDHEN and CDR2 SYDVKM. The CDR3 has 17 residues. CDR3 DNA: TGTGCCAGCAGTTTACCTCCAAGGGGTTTTAGCACAGATACGCAGTATTTT. Amino acid sequence: CASSLPPRGFSTDTQYF. Looking up the rest from reference TRBV28 and TRBJ2-3 gives the full variable domain: DVKVTQSSRYLVKRTGEKVFLECVQDMDHENMFWYRQDPGLGLRLIYFSYDVKMKEKGDIPEGYSVSREKKERFSLILESASTNQTSMYLCASSLPPRGFSTDTQYFGPGTRLTVL.

The V call is TRBV11-2, the J call TRBJ2-7; 7 nucleotides match TRBD2. The CDR3 runs to 14 residues. V shed 3 bases, J shed 2 bases, and the junction held 4 bases outside the gene matches. Germline V gene sequence: CDR1 SGHAT, CDR2 FQNNGV. CDR3 loop: CASSFSSGTYEQYF. The CDR3 nucleotides are TGTGCCAGCAGCTTCTCTAGCGGTACCTACGAGCAGTACTTC.

The rearrangement uses TRBV19 and TRBJ2-7, with 7 positions matching TRBD2. V lost 3 bases to trimming and J lost 3 bases; unmatched junction nucleotides: 8. Germline CDR1 is LNHDA and CDR2 is SQIVND (reference sequence). The CDR3 contains 15 residues. The CDR3 loop is CASSIGGSGRYEQYF. CDR3 DNA sequence: TGTGCCAGTAGTATCGGGGGTAGCGGGCGCTACGAGCAGTACTTC. The variable domain in full, with the rest retrieved from reference TRBV19 and TRBJ2-7, is DGGITQSPKYLFRKEGQNVTLSCEQNLNHDAMYWYRQDPGQGLRLIYYSQIVNDFQKGDIAEGYSVSREKKESFPLTVTSAQKNPTAFYLCASSIGGSGRYEQYFGPGTRLTVT.

This chain connects TRBV28 to TRBJ1-5; D not resolved. Germline V lookup: CDR1 MDHEN, CDR2 SYDVKM. This CDR3 has 15 amino acids. V was clipped by 5 bases and J by 6 bases, with 17 bases between them. The CDR3 DNA follows: TGTGCCAGCAGTGCAGGTAGGGTAGCGAGTCAGCCCCAGCATTTT. Translated, it gives CASSAGRVASQPQHF.

The V gene is TRBV15, the J gene TRBJ1-1; no clear D. From germline, CDR1 is LNHNV and CDR2 YYDKDF (reference sequence). Trimming shortened V by 6 bases and J by 8 bases, and 19 bases separated the two germline ends. The CDR3 runs to 14 residues. CDR3: CATSLDPQSTEAFF. CDR3 nucleotides: TGTGCCACCAGTCTAGACCCTCAGTCGACCGAAGCTTTCTTT. Filled out from reference TRBV15 and TRBJ1-1, the complete variable domain reads DAMVIQNPRYQVTQFGKPVTLSCSQTLNHNVMYWYQQKSSQAPKLLFHYYDKDFNNEADTPDNFQSRRPNTSFCFLDIRSPGLGDTAMYLCATSLDPQSTEAFFGQGTRLTVV.

V is TRBV28 and J is TRBJ1-5; D is uncertain. The CDR3 covers 13 residues. V shed 6 bases and J shed 0 bases, with 6 bases lying between them. The germline CDR1 and CDR2 sequences are MDHEN and SYDVKM. The CDR3 loop reads CASREISNQPQHF. The CDR3 nucleotides are TGTGCCAGCAGGGAGATTAGCAATCAGCCCCAGCATTTT.

This clone was recorded a few times. The chain couples TRBV5-1 to TRBJ2-5; 9 positions agree with TRBD2. The CDR3 is made up of 16 amino acids. Germline V lookup: CDR1 SGHRS, CDR2 YFSETQ. V lost 0 bases, J lost 5 bases, and 8 bases stayed unmatched. The CDR3: CASSLESGTSRETQYF. As DNA, the CDR3 is TGCGCCAGCAGCTTGGAGTCCGGGACTAGCCGTGAGACCCAGTACTTC.

The chain recombines TRBV28 with TRBJ2-5; TRBD1 matches at 8 bases. The germline V gene has CDR1 MDHEN and CDR2 SYDVKM. V was clipped by 3 bases and J by 5 bases; unmatched bases: 5. The CDR3 has 14 residues. The chain's CDR3 is CASSLATGAETQYF. CDR3 coding DNA: TGTGCCAGCAGTTTGGCGACAGGGGCCGAGACCCAGTACTTC.

This chain uses TRBV9 with TRBJ2-2; 12 nucleotides agree with TRBD2. From germline, CDR1 is SGDLS and CDR2 YYNGEE. The CDR3 is made up of 18 amino acids. V was clipped by 3 bases and J by 2 bases; unmatched bases: 8. In nucleotides, the CDR3 is TGTGCCAGCAGCGCCCTAGGACTAGCGGGGAGAAACACCGGGGAGCTGTTTTTT. Encoded protein: CASSALGLAGRNTGELFF.

The chain carries TRBV7-6 and TRBJ2-1, with 7 bases that match TRBD2. V lost 4 bases, J lost 0 bases, and 0 bases stayed unmatched. Germline lookup yields CDR1 SGHVS and CDR2 FNYEAQ. This CDR3 has 14 residues. The DNA of the CDR3 is TGTGCCAGCAGCTCGGGGGGCTCCTACAATGAGCAGTTCTTC. Encoded protein: CASSSGGSYNEQFF.

Comments on this clone: At one end, the junction sequence differs from germline, possibly due to a read error. This CDR3 is also generated by other DNA sequences in the sample. The chain is built from TRBV4-2 and TRBJ2-3, with 11 bases aligning to TRBD2. The germline gives CDR1 LGHNA, CDR2 YNFKEQ. The CDR3 runs 17 residues. In DNA form, the CDR3 reads TGTGCCAGCAGCCCGGCTACCGGGACTAGCGGCACAGATACACAGTATTTT. Translating gives CASSPATGTSGTDTQYF.

Only a few counts were recorded for this clone. V gene TRBV28 combines with J gene TRBJ2-3; the D gene is possibly TRBD1 (5 bases). V lost 2 bases and J 4 bases, leaving 16 bases between the germline ends. The CDR3 has 16 residues. Germline CDR1 is MDHEN and CDR2 is SYDVKM. CDR3 coding DNA: TGTGCCAGCAGTTTAGGTCGGGTCAGGGCCCCAGATACGCAGTATTTT. Its translation is CASSLGRVRAPDTQYF.

The V gene is TRBV28, the J gene TRBJ1-5; TRBD1 aligns across 7 bases. Germline V CDR1 and CDR2: MDHEN, SYDVKM. The CDR3 spans 13 residues. Unmatched junction bases numbered 2, after V lost 7 bases and J lost 2 bases. CDR3 DNA sequence: TGTGCCAGCAAAACAGGGGGCAATCAGCCCCAGCATTTT. Its translation: CASKTGGNQPQHF.

The J gene is TRBJ1-2, the V gene TRBV6-5, with TRBD1 as a possible D gene (6 bases). Trimming took 4 bases from V and 2 from J, leaving 17 bases between them. CDR1 is MNHEY and CDR2 is SVGAGI in the germline V gene. The CDR3 is 16 residues long. CDR3 coding DNA: TGTGCCAGCAGTTCTTCCAGGGGAAGAGGAAACTATGGCTACACCTTC. It is translated as CASSSSRGRGNYGYTF.

The gene calls are TRBV6-1 and TRBJ2-7, with 8 bases that match TRBD1. The CDR3 has 13 residues. Germline CDR1 reads MNHNS; CDR2 reads SASEGT. Trimming cost V 8 bases and J 3 bases; bases outside gene matches: 6. For the CDR3, the DNA is TGTGCCAGCGGGGGGACAGGTTTCTACGAGCAGTACTTC. Its protein product is CASGGTGFYEQYF.

V is TRBV13 and J is TRBJ2-7; 8 bases fit TRBD1. CDR3 size: 13 residues. CDR1 and CDR2 from the germline V gene are PRHDT and FYEKMQ (reference sequence). The J segment lost 9 bases and the V segment lost 0 bases, leaving 4 bases of the junction unmatched. Here the CDR3 DNA reads TGTGCCAGCAGCTTAGGTGACAGGGGAACGCAGTACTTC. Protein product: CASSLGDRGTQYF.

The rearrangement joins TRBV12-5 to TRBJ2-3; no clear D gene. CDR3 length: 13 residues. Germline V lookup: CDR1 LGHNT, CDR2 FRNRAP. V gave up 2 bases and J gave up 2 bases, with 5 bases separating them. The CDR3 reads CASGLINTDTQYF. For the CDR3, the DNA is TGTGCTAGTGGTTTGATTAACACAGATACGCAGTATTTT.

The rearrangement links TRBV29-1 to TRBJ2-1; tentatively, D is TRBD2 (5 bases). The CDR3 loop spans 14 amino acids. The V end lost 7 bases, the J end lost 2 bases, and 15 bases lay between the germline ends. Germline V gene data show CDR1 as SQVTM and CDR2 as ANQGSEA. CDR3 DNA: TGCAGCGCCGAACGGGGTCGGACCTACAATGAGCAGTTCTTC. It encodes CSAERGRTYNEQFF.

The chain carries TRBV28 and TRBJ1-1, with TRBD1 matching 12 bases. This CDR3 has 19 residues. The V and J ends lost 7 bases and 1 base, in that order; junction bases with no gene match: 16. CDR1 is MDHEN and CDR2 is SYDVKM in the germline V gene. The CDR3, as DNA: TGTGCCAGCACGTCACCCCGGGGGGGGACAGGGGGCGGGAACACTGAAGCTTTCTTT. Its translation: CASTSPRGGTGGGNTEAFF.

V is TRBV5-1 and J is TRBJ2-1; TRBD2 aligns across 14 bases. The CDR3 spans 19 residues. V was clipped by 2 bases and J by 0 bases; unmatched bases: 7. Germline CDR1 SGHRS, CDR2 YFSETQ. The CDR3 DNA reads as TGCGCCAGCAGCTTAGGGACTAGCGGGGGCCTTAGCTCCTACAATGAGCAGTTCTTC. Residues: CASSLGTSGGLSSYNEQFF.

The chain recombines TRBV5-1 with TRBJ1-1; TRBD1 aligns across 7 bases. CDR3 length equals 11 residues. Germline V CDR1 and CDR2: SGHRS, YFSETQ. V lost 4 bases, J lost 12 bases, and 6 bases stayed unmatched. The CDR3 loop is CASSETGKSFF. The DNA for the CDR3 is TGCGCCAGCAGCGAGACAGGGAAGTCTTTCTTT.

The chain links TRBV5-6 to TRBJ2-7; 7 bases match TRBD1. This CDR3 has 18 amino acids. J was trimmed by 5 bases and V by 4 bases; bases with no gene match: 21. Germline V gene data show CDR1 as SGHDT and CDR2 as YYEEEE. The DNA of the CDR3 is TGTGCCAGCAGCGCGGACAGGCGCGTGCGTGGGGACCCCGACGAGCAGTACTTC. Translation gives CASSADRRVRGDPDEQYF. Full variable domain (rest looked up from reference TRBV5-6 and TRBJ2-7): DAGVTQSPTHLIKTRGQQVTLRCSPKSGHDTVSWYQQALGQGPQFIFQYYEEEERQRGNFPDRFSGHQFPNYSSELNVNALLLGDSALYLCASSADRRVRGDPDEQYFGPGTRLTVT.

The chain combines TRBV13 with TRBJ2-7; 7 nucleotides match TRBD1. The CDR3 totals 14 residues. Germline values: CDR1 PRHDT, CDR2 FYEKMQ (reference sequence). The trim removed 2 bases at V and 3 bases at J, leaving 4 bases unmatched. The CDR3 is CASSLFGTVYEQYF. In nucleotides, the CDR3 is TGTGCCAGCAGCTTATTCGGGACAGTCTACGAGCAGTACTTC. Full variable domain (missing parts from reference TRBV13 and TRBJ2-7): AAGVIQSPRHLIKEKRETATLKCYPIPRHDTVYWYQQGPGQDPQFLISFYEKMQSDKGSIPDRFSAQQFSDYHSELNMSSLELGDSALYFCASSLFGTVYEQYFGPGTRLTVT.

This chain links TRBV29-1 with TRBJ1-2; 10 bases map to TRBD1. CDR3 length equals 14 residues. CDR1 is SQVTM, CDR2 ANQGSEA, per germline. The trim removed 7 bases at V and 4 bases at J, leaving 9 bases unmatched. The CDR3 spells CSAQTRTGGYGYTF. CDR3 nucleotides: TGCAGCGCACAGACCCGGACAGGGGGCTATGGCTACACCTTC.

The gene calls are TRBV7-9 and TRBJ1-1; weak D call: TRBD1 (5 bases). This CDR3 spans 13 amino acids. Trimming took 10 bases from V and 12 from J, leaving 24 bases between them. CDR1 is SEHNR and CDR2 is FQNEAQ in the germline V gene (reference sequence). The CDR3 loop is CAIAEVQGVVSFF. In nucleotides, the CDR3 is TGTGCCATAGCAGAGGTCCAGGGCGTTGTGTCTTTCTTT.